This entry describes one T cell receptor (beta chain). Its antigen is still unknown. The data were taken from a study of cytomegalovirus exposure and HLA in healthy donors. V dropped 4 bases and J dropped 4; count of bases not matched to a gene: 3. The CDR3 is made up of 14 amino acids. Germline CDR1 reads MNHEY; CDR2 reads SVGAGI. Despite likely unrecorded immune exposures, the donors were nominally healthy at the time of sampling. Overall study findings and caveats: Most sequenced TCRs were rare (though some public TCRs occurred in many donors).

The primer mix had 60 Vbeta and 13 Jbeta primers. Profiling relied on immunoSEQ multiplex PCR, and the TCRdb table lists in-frame clones only, not all of them. Of 100,000 or so clones listed, about 75% were seen once; the top ten hold roughly 12%. Sequenced sample: PBMCs. The TCR was taken from a woman aged 40 to 55 in good health and CMV-seropositive. This chain uses TRBV6-5 with TRBJ2-5; 10 bases agree with TRBD1. The CDR3, as DNA: TGTGCCAGCAGTTCGACAGGGGGCAGAGAGACCCAGTACTTC. Protein: CASSSTGGRETQYF.